One sample yielded the 32 T cell receptor beta chains listed below, sequenced in a study of blood T cell repertoires in COVID-19 (dated by TCRdb to between 2020 and 2021). The library was obtained by the immunoSEQ multiplex PCR assay. TCRdb's version of the immuneACCESS table is confined to in-frame rearrangements and falls short of the full clone set. An unresolved V gene accounts for under half of the shortfall where checked; the remainder is of unknown origin. The table for this sample lists 100,000 to 150,000 clones; over 75% of them were counted only once. The ten largest clones add up to about a sixth of the sample. Sequenced input: peripheral blood. The source is a man aged 30-40 years with COVID-19, enrolled during active disease.

This chain links TRBV27 with TRBJ2-7, with D possibly matching TRBD2 (7 bases). The CDR3 runs 14 residues. Germline V gives CDR1 MNHEY, CDR2 SMNVEV (reference sequence). V dropped 4 bases and J dropped 0 bases, with 10 bases sitting between them. CDR3 in amino acids: CASSWGGTSYEQYF. CDR3 DNA: TGTGCCAGCAGTTGGGGGGGCACCTCCTACGAGCAGTACTTC.

This chain uses TRBV5-6 with TRBJ2-3; 7 positions match TRBD1. The germline CDR1 and CDR2 sequences are SGHDT and YYEEEE. The CDR3 runs 16 residues. J lost 0 bases, V lost 2 bases, and 6 bases had no gene match. This CDR3 reads CASSFGTALSTDTQYF. CDR3 nucleotide sequence: TGTGCCAGCAGCTTTGGGACAGCCCTTAGCACAGATACGCAGTATTTT.

The V call is TRBV5-6, the J call TRBJ2-3; 8 nucleotides line up with TRBD1. The CDR3 sequence is 15 residues long. J gave up 1 base and V 4 bases, and 5 bases lay outside the gene matches. Germline CDR1 is SGHDT and CDR2 is YYEEEE. The CDR3 bases are TGTGCCAGCAGCGCAGGACAGGGCCGCACAGATACGCAGTATTTT. Translating it yields CASSAGQGRTDTQYF.

This clone turned up a few times. The chain recombines TRBV24-1 with TRBJ2-1; the match to TRBD2 covers 10 bases. The germline V gene encodes CDR1 KGHDR and CDR2 SFDVKD. The trim removed 7 bases at V and 7 bases at J, leaving 6 bases unmatched. This CDR3 contains 14 residues. DNA for the CDR3: TGTGCCACCAGCAAGCGGGGGGGCGGAAATGAGCAGTTCTTC. It codes for CATSKRGGGNEQFF.

This clone was detected once. The chain uses TRBV6-5 and TRBJ2-7; 9 nucleotides agree with TRBD1. The CDR3 is 15 residues long. Per the germline V gene, CDR1 is MNHEY and CDR2 is SVGAGI. The junction had 10 bases not matched to a gene; V was cut back by 8 bases and J by 2 bases. The CDR3 DNA follows: TGTGCCAGCCTAACAGGGGGCGCGACCACCTACGAGCAGTACTTC. As protein: CASLTGGATTYEQYF.

This clone occurred once. The chain carries TRBV5-1 and TRBJ1-6; weak D call: TRBD1 (6 bases). V was shortened by 4 bases and J by 6 bases, with 11 bases between the two germline ends. Germline V CDR1 and CDR2: SGHRS, YFSETQ. This CDR3 is 14 amino acids long. CDR3 residues: CASSLWDTNSPLHF. The CDR3 nucleotides read TGCGCCAGCAGCCTGTGGGACACTAATTCACCCCTCCACTTT. The complete variable domain, with remaining parts taken from reference TRBV5-1 and TRBJ1-6, reads KAGVTQTPRYLIKTRGQQVTLSCSPISGHRSVSWYQQTPGQGLQFLFEYFSETQRNKGNFPGRFSGRQFSNSRSEMNVSTLELGDSALYLCASSLWDTNSPLHFGNGTRLTVT.

The rearrangement joins TRBV28 to TRBJ2-3, with D maybe TRBD2 (5 bases). The CDR3 sequence is 16 residues long. Per the germline V gene, CDR1 is MDHEN and CDR2 is SYDVKM. V was trimmed by 6 bases and J by 0 bases, leaving 16 bases between them. CDR3 nucleotides: TGTGCCAGCAGCATAGATCTCGCGGGTAGCACAGATACGCAGTATTTT. It encodes CASSIDLAGSTDTQYF.

The J gene is TRBJ1-1, the V gene TRBV11-2; no firm D call. V gave up 1 base and J gave up 4 bases, with 19 bases separating them. The germline gives CDR1 SGHAT, CDR2 FQNNGV. The CDR3 is 17 residues long. CDR3: CASSLGSPYATGTEAFF. In DNA, the CDR3 is TGTGCCAGCAGCTTAGGGAGTCCTTACGCCACGGGCACTGAAGCTTTCTTT.

This sequence joins TRBV7-2 and TRBJ2-5; D is perhaps TRBD2 (6 bases). Germline V lookup: CDR1 SGHTA, CDR2 FQGNSA. V was pared by 1 base and J by 5 bases, with 11 bases between. This CDR3 is 14 amino acids long. Written as DNA, the CDR3 is TGTGCCAGCAGCTTAGGGGGACTCAAGGAGACCCAGTACTTC. This encodes CASSLGGLKETQYF.

This clone occurred once. The V call is TRBV7-8, the J call TRBJ2-3; 12 positions agree with TRBD2. From germline, CDR1 is SGHVS and CDR2 FQNEAQ. The CDR3 length is 17 residues. V lost 5 bases and J lost 2; bases outside the gene matches: 8. CDR3: CASSPQLAGGPTDTQYF. Here the CDR3 DNA reads TGTGCCAGCAGCCCCCAACTAGCGGGGGGCCCCACAGATACGCAGTATTTT.

The genes are TRBV20-1 and TRBJ2-4; 8 nucleotides match TRBD2. Losses at the gene ends were 3 bases for V and 0 bases for J; bases not matched to a gene: 4. The CDR3 loop spans 15 amino acids. Germline CDR1 DFQATT, CDR2 SNEGSKA (reference sequence). The CDR3, as DNA: TGCAGTGCTAGTGTAGCGGGGTTAGCCAAAAACATTCAGTACTTC. Translating gives CSASVAGLAKNIQYF.

This clone is labeled medium-sized (0.01 to 0.1%). V and J are TRBV11-3 and TRBJ2-2; D possibly corresponds to TRBD2 (6 bases). The V end lost 5 bases, the J end lost 6 bases, and 19 bases lay between the germline ends. Germline V lookup: CDR1 SGHNT, CDR2 YENEEA. The CDR3 is 16 amino acids. CDR3 sequence: CASSRRGGLGAGELFF. Here the CDR3 DNA reads TGTGCCAGCAGCCGTCGGGGAGGCTTAGGGGCCGGGGAGCTGTTTTTT.

The V gene is TRBV4-1, the J gene TRBJ2-1; 13 nucleotides line up with TRBD2. Germline-derived CDR1 and CDR2 are MGHRA and YSYEKL. This CDR3 contains 17 residues. V was pared by 2 bases and J by 9 bases, with 10 bases of the junction left unmatched. CDR3 coding DNA: TGCGCCAGCAGCCAACTCTCACGGACTAGCGGGAGAGCTGAGCAGTTCTTC. Its protein is CASSQLSRTSGRAEQFF.

The V call is TRBV7-9, the J call TRBJ1-4; TRBD1 matches at 8 bases. J was trimmed by 5 bases and V by 4 bases; bases with no gene match: 6. The CDR3 extends over 15 amino acids. Germline lookup yields CDR1 SEHNR and CDR2 FQNEAQ (reference sequence). This CDR3 is CASSSYRGGNEKLFF. The DNA for the CDR3 is TGTGCCAGCAGCTCCTACAGGGGGGGAAATGAAAAACTGTTTTTT.

The chain uses TRBV28 and TRBJ1-2; D gene uncertain. Germline V lookup: CDR1 MDHEN, CDR2 SYDVKM. V was trimmed by 3 bases and J by 4 bases, leaving 15 bases between them. The CDR3 loop spans 15 amino acids. CDR3: CASSFPHDPGYGYTF. CDR3 bases: TGTGCCAGCAGTTTTCCCCACGATCCGGGCTATGGCTACACCTTC.

The chain uses TRBV6-1 and TRBJ1-4; 9 bases fit TRBD1. CDR1 is MNHNS, CDR2 SASEGT, per germline. The CDR3 is 15 residues long. V shed 1 base, J shed 4 bases, and the junction held 1 base outside the gene matches. The CDR3 spells CASSEETGGNEKLFF. In DNA form, the CDR3 reads TGTGCCAGCAGTGAAGAGACAGGGGGTAATGAAAAACTGTTTTTT.

This clone was detected only a few times. The chain combines TRBV4-1 with TRBJ1-2; D call uncertain. From germline, CDR1 is MGHRA and CDR2 YSYEKL. Trimming took 0 bases from V and 3 from J, leaving 14 bases between them. The CDR3 has 16 amino acids. The chain's CDR3 is CASSQDLRITHYGYTF. The CDR3 DNA follows: TGCGCCAGCAGCCAAGATTTGAGGATTACTCACTATGGCTACACCTTC.

This CDR3 is CASSWGTGDQPQHF. In DNA form, the CDR3 reads TGTGCCAGCAGCTGGGGGACAGGGGATCAGCCCCAGCATTTT. The rearrangement links TRBV7-9 to TRBJ1-5; TRBD1 aligns across 10 bases. The CDR3 sequence is 14 residues long. Germline V gives CDR1 SEHNR, CDR2 FQNEAQ (reference sequence). Germline trimming cut 4 bases from V and 5 bases from J; bases unmatched to any gene: 2.

DNA for the CDR3: TGCGCCAGCAGCCAAGCGGGACAGGGGTTAGAGACCCAGTACTTC. Its protein is CASSQAGQGLETQYF. The chain links TRBV4-1 to TRBJ2-5, with 10 bases identical to TRBD1. CDR1 and CDR2 from the germline V gene are MGHRA and YSYEKL. The ends lost 1 base at V and 4 bases at J; junction bases unmatched: 3. CDR3 length: 15 amino acids.

The rearrangement links TRBV6-2 or TRBV6-3 to TRBJ2-1; TRBD2 agrees at 12 bases. This CDR3 contains 16 residues. Trimming took 6 bases from V and 8 from J; bases not matched to a gene: 11. In germline, CDR1 is MNHEY, CDR2 SVGEGT. The CDR3 region has the DNA TGTGCCAGCAGCCTACCCGGACTAGCGGGGATCCATGAGCAGTTCTTC. It translates to CASSLPGLAGIHEQFF.

The chain has TRBV19 and TRBJ1-1; 9 bases fit TRBD1. Trimming took 3 bases from V and 1 from J; bases not matched to a gene: 0. Germline V gene sequence: CDR1 LNHDA, CDR2 SQIVND (reference sequence). CDR3 length equals 14 residues. The CDR3 here is CASSMDRGNTEAFF. CDR3 DNA sequence: TGTGCCAGTAGTATGGACAGGGGGAACACTGAAGCTTTCTTT.

The J gene is TRBJ1-1, the V gene TRBV10-3; D not resolved. CDR1 and CDR2 (germline): ENHRY, SYGVKD. The CDR3 is 14 residues long. V was pared by 6 bases and J by 2 bases, with 13 bases between. The DNA of the CDR3 is TGTGCCATCAGACTGGGCCTTGATAACACTGAAGCTTTCTTT. It specifies CAIRLGLDNTEAFF.

The chain links TRBV5-4 to TRBJ2-7; a possible D gene is TRBD2 (5 bases). Germline V gene data show CDR1 as SGHNT and CDR2 as YYREEE (reference sequence). This CDR3 contains 15 residues. V was cut by 0 bases and J by 0 bases, with 10 bases left in between. The CDR3, as DNA: TGTGCCAGCAGCTTGGGAGGACTGGGCTCCTACGAGCAGTACTTC. It codes for CASSLGGLGSYEQYF.

The CDR3 sequence is CASSPRDRGLTNYGYTF. In DNA, the CDR3 is TGCGCCAGCAGCCCCCGGGACAGGGGCCTTACTAACTATGGCTACACCTTC. J is TRBJ1-2 and V is TRBV23-1; 10 bases line up with TRBD1. TRBV23-1 is an ORF, and what it does is uncertain. Losses at the gene ends were 6 bases for V and 0 bases for J; bases not matched to a gene: 10. The CDR3 extends over 17 amino acids.

This clone has a single count. The chain uses TRBV20-1 and TRBJ2-5, with D hard to call. Germline V gives CDR1 DFQATT, CDR2 SNEGSKA (reference sequence). The CDR3 spans 11 residues. Trimming removed 4 bases from V and 2 bases from J, with 5 bases in between. The CDR3 region is CSATQQETQYF. The CDR3 region has the DNA TGCAGTGCTACACAACAAGAGACCCAGTACTTC.

This clone was detected only a few times. The V call is TRBV28, the J call TRBJ1-2; tentative D call: TRBD1 (5 bases). The germline V gene encodes CDR1 MDHEN and CDR2 SYDVKM. The CDR3 has 13 amino acids. The V and J ends lost 3 bases and 5 bases respectively, with 10 bases between them. The CDR3 sequence: CASSFDSLYGYTF. As DNA, the CDR3 is TGTGCCAGCAGTTTCGACAGCCTTTATGGCTACACCTTC.

The rearrangement links TRBV9 to TRBJ2-7, with TRBD1 matching over 11 bases. This CDR3 has 19 amino acids. CDR1 is SGDLS, CDR2 YYNGEE, per germline. V lost 0 bases, J lost 3 bases, and 14 bases stayed unmatched. CDR3 in DNA: TGTGCCAGCAGCGTAGCCCCCCAACCGGGACAGGGGGGAGACTACGAGCAGTACTTC. Its protein product is CASSVAPQPGQGGDYEQYF.

This chain uses TRBV7-9 with TRBJ2-3, with D perhaps matching TRBD2 (8 bases). The germline V gene has CDR1 SEHNR and CDR2 FQNEAQ (reference sequence). The ends were cut back, 3 bases at V and 3 bases at J, with 16 bases in the middle. This CDR3 spans 16 amino acids. In nucleotides, the CDR3 is TGTGCCAGCAGCTTTAGTAGCGGGACAGAGACAGATACGCAGTATTTT. Translated, it gives CASSFSSGTETDTQYF.

This clone is a singleton in its sample. V gene TRBV4-2 combines with J gene TRBJ2-2; 13 nucleotides align to TRBD2. V lost 3 bases to trimming and J lost 4 bases; unmatched junction nucleotides: 17. Germline CDR1 is LGHNA and CDR2 is YNFKEQ. The CDR3 is 21 residues long. CDR3 bases: TGTGCCAGCAGCCAGCTGGACGGACTAGCGGGAGACATCCTAGGCACCGGGGAGCTGTTTTTT. This sequence encodes CASSQLDGLAGDILGTGELFF.

The chain joins TRBV2 to TRBJ2-2; D is unclear. The CDR3 is made up of 13 amino acids. With 3 bases removed from V and 5 bases from J, the gap between germline ends came to 7 bases. CDR1 is SNHLY and CDR2 is FYNNEI in the germline V gene. CDR3 DNA sequence: TGTGCCAGCAGTGATTCGTTTACCGGGGAGCTGTTTTTT. It encodes CASSDSFTGELFF.

The J gene is TRBJ1-1, the V gene TRBV7-9, with TRBD1 matching 9 bases. V lost 5 bases, J lost 2 bases, and 9 bases stayed unmatched. Germline V gives CDR1 SEHNR, CDR2 FQNEAQ (reference sequence). The CDR3 loop spans 16 amino acids. CDR3: CASSPPGQGPNTEAFF. In DNA form, the CDR3 reads TGTGCCAGCAGCCCCCCGGGACAGGGCCCAAACACTGAAGCTTTCTTT.

The chain links TRBV5-7 to TRBJ1-4; no reliable D call. TRBV5-7 belongs to the ORF category, with a function that is uncertain. V was cut by 4 bases and J by 6 bases, with 13 bases left in between. CDR3 length equals 14 residues. CDR3 nucleotide sequence: TGTGCCAGCAGCCACTTCCGGGGAGATGAAAAACTGTTTTTT. This gives the protein CASSHFRGDEKLFF.